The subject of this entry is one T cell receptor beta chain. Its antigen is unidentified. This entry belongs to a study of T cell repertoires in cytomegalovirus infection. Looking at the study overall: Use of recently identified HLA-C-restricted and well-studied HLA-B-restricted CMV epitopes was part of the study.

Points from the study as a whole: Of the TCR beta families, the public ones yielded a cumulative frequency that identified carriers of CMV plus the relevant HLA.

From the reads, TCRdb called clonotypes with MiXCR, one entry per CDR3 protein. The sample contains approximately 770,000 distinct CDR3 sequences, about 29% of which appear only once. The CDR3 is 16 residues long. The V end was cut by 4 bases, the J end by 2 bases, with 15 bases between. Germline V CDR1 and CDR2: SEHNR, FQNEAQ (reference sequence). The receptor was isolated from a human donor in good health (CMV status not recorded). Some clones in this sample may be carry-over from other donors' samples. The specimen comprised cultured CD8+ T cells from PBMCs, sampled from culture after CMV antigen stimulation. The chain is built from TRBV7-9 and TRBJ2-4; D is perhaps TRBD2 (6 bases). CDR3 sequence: CASSSSLGGTKNIQYF. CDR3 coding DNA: TGTGCCAGCAGCTCCTCCTTGGGAGGAACCAAAAACATTCAGTACTTC.